The source of this TCR beta chain is a study of blood T cell repertoires in COVID-19. Whole-study context: There were acute and convalescent COVID-19 samples, and they came from the United States, Italy and Spain. Sample material is recorded as cDNA or gDNA derived from T cells, B-cell-depleted T cells, or PBMCs.

Per the original methods: Cell counts per sample came from amplifying reference gene primers. Sequencing used immunoSEQ multiplex PCR; TCRdb keeps in-frame clones, though not all of them. V and J calls and clone size are given by that table; D and trimming were obtained from the DNA. The sample carries 130,000 to 150,000 clones, around 87% recorded once. Germline lookup yields CDR1 SNHLY and CDR2 FYNNEI. This CDR3 is 15 amino acids long. V was pared by 6 bases and J by 1 base, with 4 bases of the junction left unmatched. The J gene is TRBJ2-3, the V gene TRBV2; 10 bases align to TRBD2. The specimen was peripheral blood. This TCR was recovered from a woman aged 40 to 49 with acute or convalescent COVID-19. The CDR3 is CASSAGTSGTDTQYF. The DNA of the CDR3 is TGTGCCAGCAGCGCAGGGACTAGCGGCACAGATACGCAGTATTTT.